This T cell receptor (beta chain) was identified in a study of T cell responses to AZD1222 COVID-19 vaccine. General observations from the study: Clonal diversity may have been underestimated, and the donors were mostly white British, with more females than males.

Data came from immunoSEQ multiplex PCR; TCRdb stores just in-frame clones and leaves some out. The data show 20,000 to 25,000 clones, around 82% seen once. J lost 2 bases, V lost 0 bases, and 7 bases had no gene match. The CDR3 contains 17 residues. Germline V gene data show CDR1 as MNHEY and CDR2 as SMNVEV (reference sequence). A note on this clone: Its cognate antigen is unknown.

This receptor was identified in an adult in good health. Source: peripheral blood, taken on day 0 of AZD1222 vaccination. This chain connects TRBV27 to TRBJ2-5, with 9 bases lining up with TRBD1. CDR3 DNA: TGTGCCAGCAGTTTATCGGGGGGACAGGGTGGTCAAGAGACCCAGTACTTC. This translates into CASSLSGGQGGQETQYF.